This T cell receptor beta chain emerged from a study of PD-L1 blockade in urothelial cancer. Study context: Patients commenced atezolizumab in about 2014, and it was given at 1,200 mg intravenously every 3 weeks. Treatment start was followed by blood analysis at 3 weeks (second dose) and again at 6 weeks.

Described time point: peripheral blood 6 weeks after treatment start. Patients in the study were battling locally advanced or metastatic urothelial carcinoma. Pretreatment and on-treatment samples were taken, numbering 1 to 8 per patient. Sequenced by immunoSEQ multiplex PCR; TCRdb stores in-frame clones only, minus some. The table lists approximately 40,000 clones, approximately 86% of them singletons. Per the germline V gene, CDR1 is MGHRA and CDR2 is YSYEKL. Trimming cost V 1 base and J 0 bases, with 7 bases left between them. The CDR3 length is 14 residues. Sample: PBMCs, taken around atezolizumab (anti-PD-L1) treatment. The clonotype comes from a man aged 55 to 70 with urothelial cancer. The chain has TRBV4-1 and TRBJ2-7; D is ambiguous. CDR3 in DNA: TGCGCCAGCAGCCAAGCCTCGTTCTCCTACGAGCAGTACTTC. Protein: CASSQASFSYEQYF.